This T cell receptor beta chain was recovered during a study of Graves' ophthalmopathy and Graves' hyperthyroidism. Study conclusions and caveats: The authors also found most expanded thyroid clonotypes above 0.001 frequency in blood.

The TCR beta CDR3 regions underwent amplification from RNA transcripts. An opening RT-PCR round employed HTBI primers and preceded a second-round multiplex PCR. TCRdb processed the multiplex PCR reads anew with MiXCR; each CDR3 protein has one entry. The data show almost 750,000 distinct CDR3 sequences, 40% seen once. A remark on this clonotype: Its matching antigen is unknown.

The CDR3 loop spans 15 amino acids. Germline lookup yields CDR1 SNHLY and CDR2 FYNNEI. V was pared by 10 bases and J by 4 bases, with 9 bases of the junction left unmatched. The chain uses TRBV2 and TRBJ2-7; the match to TRBD2 covers 14 bases. This sequence was found in an adult man with Graves' ophthalmopathy. Sample: peripheral blood. The CDR3 sequence is CAIAGTSGGRYEQYF. DNA for the CDR3: TGTGCCATCGCCGGGACTAGCGGGGGTCGGTACGAGCAGTACTTC. The complete variable domain, with remaining parts taken from reference TRBV2 and TRBJ2-7, reads EPEVTQTPSHQVTQMGQEVILRCVPISNHLYFYWYRQILGQKVEFLVSFYNNEISEKSEIFDDQFSVERPDGSNFTLKIRSTKLEDSAMYFCAIAGTSGGRYEQYFGPGTRLTVT.